These T cell receptor beta chains were read from a single sample in a study of glioma-infiltrating T cells after dendritic cell vaccination. The data were produced by immunoSEQ multiplex PCR, yet TCRdb's version contains in-frame clones alone and is incomplete. The sample carries fewer than 60,000 clones, about nine tenths recorded once. The input for sequencing was blood, taken after dendritic cell vaccination. These receptors were taken from a human donor with glioblastoma. The CDR3 runs from the conserved cysteine through the conserved F or W. Fields, in order: V gene, J gene, CDR3 length, D gene, clone size, CDR3 DNA, CDR3 protein. D genes are given only for firm matches. A row's size may be missing; if present it is once, few, many or a size class.

TRBV6-1	TRBJ2-7	17	TRBD2	-	TGTGCCAGCAGTGAACACTGGGGGGGAGGGAGCTCCTACGAGCAGTACTTC	CASSEHWGGGSSYEQYF
TRBV6-1	TRBJ1-4	15	TRBD1	-	TGTGCCAGCACCTCTCGTCGACAGGGAAGGGAAAAACTGTTTTTT	CASTSRRQGREKLFF
TRBV28	TRBJ2-1	15	TRBD2	-	TGTGCCAGCAGTTCGGGGGGGCAAGCAATCCATGAGCAGTTCTTC	CASSSGGQAIHEQFF
TRBV28	TRBJ1-1	14	TRBD1	-	TGTGCCAGCAGTCTCTGGACAGGAAACACTGAAGCTTTCTTT	CASSLWTGNTEAFF
TRBV7-9	TRBJ2-7	12	-	-	TGTGCCAGCAGCTACACTAGAGGCGAGCAGTACTTC	CASSYTRGEQYF
TRBV19	TRBJ1-5	14	TRBD1	-	TGTGCCAGTAGTACTAGACAGGGTCATCAGCCCCAGCATTTT	CASSTRQGHQPQHF
TRBV30	TRBJ1-3	16	-	-	TGTGCCTGGAGTGGCCGATCGAGAAGCTCTGGAAACACCATATATTTT	CAWSGRSRSSGNTIYF
TRBV27	TRBJ2-2	17	-	-	TGTGCCAGCAGAAGCCCCCTCCGGGCAGGGGAGTCCGGGGAGCTGTTTTTT	CASRSPLRAGESGELFF
TRBV5-4	TRBJ2-1	14	TRBD2	-	TGTGCCAGCAGTGGCGGGAGCTACCGTAGTGAGCAGTTCTTC	CASSGGSYRSEQFF
TRBV7-2	TRBJ2-7	14	TRBD2	-	TGTGCCAGCAGCTTTGGCGGGAGGCTGTGGGAGCAGTACTTC	CASSFGGRLWEQYF
TRBV7-8	TRBJ1-1	13	-	once	TGTGCCAGCAGCTTATGGCAGAACACTGAAGCTTTCTTT	CASSLWQNTEAFF
TRBV19	TRBJ2-3	13	-	-	TGTGCCAGTAGGGAGGATGGCACAGATACGCAGTATTTT	CASREDGTDTQYF
TRBV5-4	TRBJ1-5	14	TRBD1	-	TGTGCCAGCAGCTCGACAGGGGAAAATCAGCCCCAGCATTTT	CASSSTGENQPQHF
TRBV19	TRBJ1-2	15	TRBD1	-	TGTGCCAGTAGTCCACGGACAGGGCTGCAGTATGGCTACACCTTC	CASSPRTGLQYGYTF
TRBV13	TRBJ1-1	14	-	-	TGTGCCAGCAGCTTCAAGACAGCGAACACTGAAGCTTTCTTT	CASSFKTANTEAFF
TRBV23-1	TRBJ1-2	14	TRBD1	-	TGCGCCAGCAGTCTTGGACAGGGGAACTATGGCTACACCTTC	CASSLGQGNYGYTF
TRBV28	TRBJ1-5	15	-	-	TGTGCCAGCAGTTCGTTTAACCCCCAGTTTCAGCCCCAGCATTTT	CASSSFNPQFQPQHF
TRBV30	TRBJ2-7	14	TRBD1	-	TGTGCCTGGAGTGATCAGGGGGCCCCCTCCGAGCAGTACTTC	CAWSDQGAPSEQYF
TRBV2	TRBJ2-1	16	-	once	TGTGCCAGCAGTGAAGAAAGTTCTTTAGCCTACAATGAGCAGTTCTTC	CASSEESSLAYNEQFF
TRBV28	TRBJ2-7	15	-	-	TGTGCCAGCAGAAAAAAAGGGGGGGTTAACTACGAGCAGTACTTC	CASRKKGGVNYEQYF
TRBV4-1	TRBJ2-1	15	TRBD2	-	TGCGCCAGCAGCCAGGGGACTAGCGGAAACAATGAGCAGTTCTTC	CASSQGTSGNNEQFF
TRBV27	TRBJ2-7	13	-	-	TGTGCCAGCAGACCACAGGGAGCCTACGAGCAGTACTTC	CASRPQGAYEQYF
TRBV4-3	TRBJ2-7	16	-	-	TGCGCCAGCAGCCAAGTGACAGGTGCAGTCCTTTCCGAGCAGTACTTC	CASSQVTGAVLSEQYF
TRBV2	TRBJ2-5	13	TRBD1	-	TGTGCCAGCAGCGACAGGGTTCAAGAGACCCAGTACTTC	CASSDRVQETQYF
TRBV10-1	TRBJ1-1	13	-	-	TGCGCCAGTGACCGGACTGACAACACTGAAGCTTTCTTT	CASDRTDNTEAFF